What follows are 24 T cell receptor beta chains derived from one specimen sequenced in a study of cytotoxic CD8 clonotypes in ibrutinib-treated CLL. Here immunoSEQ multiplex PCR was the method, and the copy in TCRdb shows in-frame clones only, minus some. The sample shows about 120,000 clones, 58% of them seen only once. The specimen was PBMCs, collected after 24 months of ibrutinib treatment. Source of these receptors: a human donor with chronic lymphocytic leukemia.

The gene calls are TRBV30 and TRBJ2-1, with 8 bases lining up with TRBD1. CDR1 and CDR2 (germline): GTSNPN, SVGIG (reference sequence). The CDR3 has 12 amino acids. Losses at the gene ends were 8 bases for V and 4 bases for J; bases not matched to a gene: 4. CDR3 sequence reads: CAGRTGYNEQFF. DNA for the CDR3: TGTGCCGGCCGGACAGGGTACAATGAGCAGTTCTTC.

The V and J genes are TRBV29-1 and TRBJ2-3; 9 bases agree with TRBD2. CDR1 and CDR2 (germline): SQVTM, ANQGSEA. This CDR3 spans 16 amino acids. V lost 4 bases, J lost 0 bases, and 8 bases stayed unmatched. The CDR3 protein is CSVVTSGGSSTDTQYF. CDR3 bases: TGCAGCGTTGTGACTAGCGGAGGATCTAGCACAGATACGCAGTATTTT.

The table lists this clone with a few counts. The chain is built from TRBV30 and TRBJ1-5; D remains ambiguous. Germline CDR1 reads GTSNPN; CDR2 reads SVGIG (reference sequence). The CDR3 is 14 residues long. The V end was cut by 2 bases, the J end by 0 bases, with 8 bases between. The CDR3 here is CAWSLGYSNQPQHF. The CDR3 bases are TGTGCCTGGAGTCTTGGATATAGCAATCAGCCCCAGCATTTT.

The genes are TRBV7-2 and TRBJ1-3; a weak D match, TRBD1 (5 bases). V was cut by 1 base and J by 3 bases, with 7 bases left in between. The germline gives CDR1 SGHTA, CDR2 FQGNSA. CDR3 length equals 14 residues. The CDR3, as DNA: TGTGCCAGCAGCTTAGGGGGGGGTGGAAACACCATATATTTT. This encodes CASSLGGGGNTIYF.

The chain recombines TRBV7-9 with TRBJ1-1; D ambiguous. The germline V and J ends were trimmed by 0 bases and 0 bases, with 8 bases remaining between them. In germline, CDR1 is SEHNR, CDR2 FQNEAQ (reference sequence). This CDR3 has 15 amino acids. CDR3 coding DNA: TGTGCCAGCAGCTTAGCGGCAGTGATGAACACTGAAGCTTTCTTT. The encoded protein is CASSLAAVMNTEAFF.

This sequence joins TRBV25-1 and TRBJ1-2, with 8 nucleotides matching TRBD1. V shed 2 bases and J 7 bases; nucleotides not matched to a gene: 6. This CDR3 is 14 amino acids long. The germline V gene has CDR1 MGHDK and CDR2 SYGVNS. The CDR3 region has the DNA TGTGCCAGCAGTGAAATAGGACAGGGTTTTGGCTACACCTTC. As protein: CASSEIGQGFGYTF.

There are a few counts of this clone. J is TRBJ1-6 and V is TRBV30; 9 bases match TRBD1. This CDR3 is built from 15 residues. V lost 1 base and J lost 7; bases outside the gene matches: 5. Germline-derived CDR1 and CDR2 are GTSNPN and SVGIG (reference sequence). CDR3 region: CAWSAIGQGNSPLHF. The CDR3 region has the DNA TGTGCCTGGAGTGCTATAGGACAGGGGAATTCACCCCTCCACTTT.

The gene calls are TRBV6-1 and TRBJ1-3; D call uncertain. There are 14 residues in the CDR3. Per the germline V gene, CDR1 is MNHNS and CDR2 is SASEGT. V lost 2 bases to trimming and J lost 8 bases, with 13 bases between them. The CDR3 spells CASSERAFWDTIYF. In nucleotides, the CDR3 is TGTGCCAGCAGTGAAAGGGCCTTCTGGGACACCATATATTTT.

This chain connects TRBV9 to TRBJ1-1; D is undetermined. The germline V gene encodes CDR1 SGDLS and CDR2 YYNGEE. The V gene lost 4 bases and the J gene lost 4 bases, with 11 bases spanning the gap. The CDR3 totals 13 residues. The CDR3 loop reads CASSLDGGTEAFF. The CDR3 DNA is TGTGCCAGCAGCCTGGACGGCGGCACTGAAGCTTTCTTT.

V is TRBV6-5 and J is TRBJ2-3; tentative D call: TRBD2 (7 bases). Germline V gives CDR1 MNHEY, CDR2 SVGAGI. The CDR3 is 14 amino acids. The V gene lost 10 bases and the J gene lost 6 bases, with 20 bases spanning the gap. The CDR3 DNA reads TGTGCCACCGCACGAAGGGGGGGCTTGGATACGCAGTATTTT. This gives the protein CATARRGGLDTQYF.

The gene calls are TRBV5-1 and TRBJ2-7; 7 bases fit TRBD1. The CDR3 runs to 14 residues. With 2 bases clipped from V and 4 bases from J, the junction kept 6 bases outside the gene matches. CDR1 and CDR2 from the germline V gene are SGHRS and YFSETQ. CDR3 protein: CASSLDRAVYEQYF. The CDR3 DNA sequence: TGCGCCAGCAGCTTAGACAGGGCAGTGTACGAGCAGTACTTC.

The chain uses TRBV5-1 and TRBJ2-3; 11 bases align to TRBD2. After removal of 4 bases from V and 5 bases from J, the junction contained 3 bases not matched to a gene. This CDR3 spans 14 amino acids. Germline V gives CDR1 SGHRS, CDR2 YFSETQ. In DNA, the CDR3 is TGCGCCAGCAGCCCCGGGACTAGCGGAGATACGCAGTATTTT. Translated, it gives CASSPGTSGDTQYF.

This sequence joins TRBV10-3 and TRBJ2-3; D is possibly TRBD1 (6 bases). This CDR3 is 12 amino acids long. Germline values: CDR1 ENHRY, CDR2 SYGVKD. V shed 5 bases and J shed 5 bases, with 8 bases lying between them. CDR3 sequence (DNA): TGTGCCATCAGTCCAGGGGTAGATACGCAGTATTTT. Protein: CAISPGVDTQYF.

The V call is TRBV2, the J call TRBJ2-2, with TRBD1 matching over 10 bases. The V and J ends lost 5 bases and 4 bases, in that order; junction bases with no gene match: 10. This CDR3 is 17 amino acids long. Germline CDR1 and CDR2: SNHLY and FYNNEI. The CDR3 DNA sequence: TGTGCCAGCAGTCGAGAGGGACAGGGGACCCCCACCGGGGAGCTGTTTTTT. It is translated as CASSREGQGTPTGELFF.

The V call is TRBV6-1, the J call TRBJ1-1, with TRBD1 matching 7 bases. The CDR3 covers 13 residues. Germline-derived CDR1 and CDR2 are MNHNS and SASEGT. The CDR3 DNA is TGTGGAATAAGGGGGCAGGGTGACACTGAAGCTTTCTTT. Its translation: CGIRGQGDTEAFF.

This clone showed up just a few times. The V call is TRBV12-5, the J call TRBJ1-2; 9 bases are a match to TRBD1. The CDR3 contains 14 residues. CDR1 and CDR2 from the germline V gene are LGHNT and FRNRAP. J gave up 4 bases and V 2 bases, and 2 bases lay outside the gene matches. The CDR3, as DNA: TGTGCTAGTGGTTTGACAGGGGGCGCCTATGGCTACACCTTC. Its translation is CASGLTGGAYGYTF.

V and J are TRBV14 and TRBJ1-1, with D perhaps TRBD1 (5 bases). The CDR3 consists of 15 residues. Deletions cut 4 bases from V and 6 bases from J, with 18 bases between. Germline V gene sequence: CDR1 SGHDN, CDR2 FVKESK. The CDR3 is CASSLNYGQGAEAFF. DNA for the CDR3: TGTGCCAGCAGCCTAAATTACGGGCAGGGAGCTGAAGCTTTCTTT.

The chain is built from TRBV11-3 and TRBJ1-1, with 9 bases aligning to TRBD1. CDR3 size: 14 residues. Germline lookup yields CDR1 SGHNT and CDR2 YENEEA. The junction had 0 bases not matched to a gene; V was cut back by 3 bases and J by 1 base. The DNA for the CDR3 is TGTGCCAGCAGCTTGGGACAGGGGAACACTGAAGCTTTCTTT. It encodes CASSLGQGNTEAFF.

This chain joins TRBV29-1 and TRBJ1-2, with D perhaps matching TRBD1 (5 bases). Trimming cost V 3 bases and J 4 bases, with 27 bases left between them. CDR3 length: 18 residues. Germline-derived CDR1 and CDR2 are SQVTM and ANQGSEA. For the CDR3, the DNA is TGCAGCGTTGATATAGCAAAGGAACCTTGGGGCTGGACCTATGGCTACACCTTC. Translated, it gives CSVDIAKEPWGWTYGYTF. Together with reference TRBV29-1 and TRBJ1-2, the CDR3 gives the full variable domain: SAVISQKPSRDICQRGTSLTIQCQVDSQVTMMFWYRQQPGQSLTLIATANQGSEATYESGFVIDKFPISRPNLTFSTLTVSNMSPEDSSIYLCSVDIAKEPWGWTYGYTFGSGTRLTVV.

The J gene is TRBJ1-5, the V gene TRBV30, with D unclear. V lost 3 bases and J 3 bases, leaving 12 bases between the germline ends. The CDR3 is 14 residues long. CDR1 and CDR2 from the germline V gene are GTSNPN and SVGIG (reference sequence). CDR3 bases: TGTGCCTGGAGCCACTACGAAGTCAATCAGCCCCAGCATTTT. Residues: CAWSHYEVNQPQHF.

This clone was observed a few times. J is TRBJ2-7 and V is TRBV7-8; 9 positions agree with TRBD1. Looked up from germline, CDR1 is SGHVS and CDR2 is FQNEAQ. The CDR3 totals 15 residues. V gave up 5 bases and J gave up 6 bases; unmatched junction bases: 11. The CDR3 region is CASSPRGQGIGEQYF. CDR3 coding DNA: TGTGCCAGCAGCCCCCGAGGACAGGGGATAGGCGAGCAGTACTTC.

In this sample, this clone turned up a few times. DNA of the CDR3: TGTGCCACAGGGACAGTGGGTACTGGAAACACCATATATTTT. This gives the protein CATGTVGTGNTIYF. The chain recombines TRBV25-1 with TRBJ1-3; 7 positions agree with TRBD1. Germline CDR1 reads MGHDK; CDR2 reads SYGVNS. Trimming removed 10 bases from V and 2 bases from J; junction bases left unmatched: 8. The CDR3 covers 14 residues. Using reference TRBV25-1 and TRBJ1-3 for the parts outside the CDR3, the full variable domain is EADIYQTPRYLVIGTGKKITLECSQTMGHDKMYWYQQDPGMELHLIHYSYGVNSTEKGDLSSESTVSRIRTEHFPLTLESARPSHTSQYLCATGTVGTGNTIYFGEGSWLTVV.

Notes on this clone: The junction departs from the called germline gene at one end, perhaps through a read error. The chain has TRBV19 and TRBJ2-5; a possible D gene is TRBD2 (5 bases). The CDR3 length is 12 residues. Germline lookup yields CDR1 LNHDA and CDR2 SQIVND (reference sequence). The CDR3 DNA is TGTGCCAGTAGTATAGATGCCAGGAGAGGGAACTTC. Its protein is CASSIDARRGNF.

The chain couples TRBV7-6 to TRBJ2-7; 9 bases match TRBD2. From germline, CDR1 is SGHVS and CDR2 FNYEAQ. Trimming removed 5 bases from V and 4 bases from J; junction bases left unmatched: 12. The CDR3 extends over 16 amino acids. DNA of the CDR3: TGTGCCAGCAGCCTCGCCCCCGCGGGGGGGAGGTACGAGCAGTACTTC. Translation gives CASSLAPAGGRYEQYF.